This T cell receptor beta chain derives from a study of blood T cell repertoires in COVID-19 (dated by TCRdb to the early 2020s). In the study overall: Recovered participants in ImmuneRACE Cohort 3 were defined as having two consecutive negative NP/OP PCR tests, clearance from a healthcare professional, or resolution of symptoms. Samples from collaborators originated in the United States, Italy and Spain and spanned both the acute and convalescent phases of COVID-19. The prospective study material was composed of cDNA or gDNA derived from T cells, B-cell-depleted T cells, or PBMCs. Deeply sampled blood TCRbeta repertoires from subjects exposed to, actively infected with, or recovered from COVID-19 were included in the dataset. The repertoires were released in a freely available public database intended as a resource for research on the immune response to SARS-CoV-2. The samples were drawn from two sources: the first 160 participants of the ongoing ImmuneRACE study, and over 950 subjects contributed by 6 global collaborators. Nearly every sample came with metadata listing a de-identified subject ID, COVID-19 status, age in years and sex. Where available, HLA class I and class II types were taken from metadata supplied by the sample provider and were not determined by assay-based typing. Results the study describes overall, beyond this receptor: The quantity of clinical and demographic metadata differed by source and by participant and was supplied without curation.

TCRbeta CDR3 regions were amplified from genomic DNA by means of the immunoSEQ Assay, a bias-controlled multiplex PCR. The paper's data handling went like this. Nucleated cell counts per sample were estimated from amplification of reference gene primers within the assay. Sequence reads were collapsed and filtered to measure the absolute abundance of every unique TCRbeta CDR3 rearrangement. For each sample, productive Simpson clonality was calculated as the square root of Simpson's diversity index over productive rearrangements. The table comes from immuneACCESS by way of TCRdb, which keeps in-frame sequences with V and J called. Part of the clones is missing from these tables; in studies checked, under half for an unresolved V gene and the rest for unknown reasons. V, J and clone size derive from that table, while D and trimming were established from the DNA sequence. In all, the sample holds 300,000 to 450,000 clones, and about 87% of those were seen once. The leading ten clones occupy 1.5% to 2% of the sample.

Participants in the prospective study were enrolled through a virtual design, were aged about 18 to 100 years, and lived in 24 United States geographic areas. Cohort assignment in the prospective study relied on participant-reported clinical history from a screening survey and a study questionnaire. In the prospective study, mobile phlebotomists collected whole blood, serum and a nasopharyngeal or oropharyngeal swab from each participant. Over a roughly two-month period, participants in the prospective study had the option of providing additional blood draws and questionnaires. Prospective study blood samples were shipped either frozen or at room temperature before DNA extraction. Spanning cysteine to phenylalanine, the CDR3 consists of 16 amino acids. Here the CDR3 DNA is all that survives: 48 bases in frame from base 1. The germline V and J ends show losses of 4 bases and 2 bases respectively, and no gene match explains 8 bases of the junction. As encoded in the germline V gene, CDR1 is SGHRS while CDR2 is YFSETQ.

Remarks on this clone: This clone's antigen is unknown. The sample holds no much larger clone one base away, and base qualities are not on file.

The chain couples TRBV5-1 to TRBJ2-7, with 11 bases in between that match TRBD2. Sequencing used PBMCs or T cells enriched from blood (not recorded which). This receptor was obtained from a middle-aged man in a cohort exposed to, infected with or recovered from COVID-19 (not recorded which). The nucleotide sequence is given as TGCGCCAGCAGCCCGGGGTCTAGCGGGGGGACCTACGAGCAGTACTTC. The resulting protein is CASSPGSSGGTYEQYF.